The next 30 T cell receptor beta chains were all read from a single sample in a study of OX40 agonist ivuxolimab in advanced cancers. Receptor libraries were prepared by the immunoSEQ multiplex PCR assay. Sourced from immuneACCESS, this table was stored by TCRdb with only in-frame sequences that have V and J called. A share of the clones is absent; for the studies checked, an unresolved V gene accounts for under half, and the remainder has no known explanation. The sample table holds around 14,000 clones, of which about 90% were seen once. The ten largest account for 20% to 25% of the sample. Sequencing used CD4+ or CD8+ T cells sorted from blood, obtained in a trial of the OX40 agonist ivuxolimab. These receptors originate from an adult with an advanced solid tumor such as melanoma, head and neck, liver or kidney cancer.

The V call is TRBV5-1, the J call TRBJ1-1; D might be TRBD1 (6 bases). The CDR3 has 14 residues. The ends were cut back, 1 base at V and 2 bases at J, with 9 bases in the middle. Germline CDR1 and CDR2: SGHRS and YFSETQ. CDR3 nucleotide sequence: TGCGCCAGCAGCTTGACACAGGGTAACACTGAAGCTTTCTTT. This codes for CASSLTQGNTEAFF.

The V and J genes are TRBV7-8 and TRBJ2-1; 7 nucleotides agree with TRBD2. Germline CDR1 and CDR2: SGHVS and FQNEAQ. The CDR3 extends over 15 amino acids. V lost 2 bases, J lost 3 bases, and 4 bases stayed unmatched. The CDR3 protein is CASSLPWTSYNEQFF. CDR3 nucleotide sequence: TGTGCCAGCAGCTTACCCTGGACTAGCTACAATGAGCAGTTCTTC.

The rearrangement uses TRBV28 and TRBJ1-5; D gene unclear. Germline V gives CDR1 MDHEN, CDR2 SYDVKM. This CDR3 has 16 residues. V gave up 3 bases and J gave up 1 base, with 13 bases separating them. CDR3 DNA sequence: TGTGCCAGCAGTTTCAGTCCCTCACCGAGCAATCAGCCCCAGCATTTT. Translating it yields CASSFSPSPSNQPQHF.

The V and J genes are TRBV6-1 and TRBJ2-1, with TRBD1 as a possible D gene (5 bases). The ends were cut back, 2 bases at V and 10 bases at J, with 18 bases in the middle. The germline gives CDR1 MNHNS, CDR2 SASEGT. The CDR3 contains 15 residues. The CDR3 loop reads CASSELVDTVKEQFF. The CDR3 DNA reads as TGTGCCAGCAGTGAACTCGTGGACACGGTAAAGGAGCAGTTCTTC.

This sequence joins TRBV27 and TRBJ2-7; D is undetermined. The V gene's germline CDR1 is MNHEY and CDR2 SMNVEV (reference sequence). The CDR3 extends over 11 amino acids. Trimming took off 5 bases at V and 1 base at J, with 3 bases between the two ends. The CDR3 bases are TGTGCCAGCAGTCTTTCCTACGAGCAGTACTTC. This gives the protein CASSLSYEQYF.

Details on this clone: Relative to the germline gene, one junction end is altered; a read error may explain this. This sequence joins TRBV7-7 and TRBJ2-5; D is tentatively TRBD1 or TRBD2 (5 bases each). The CDR3 length is 16 residues. Germline V gene lookup returns CDR1 SSHAT and CDR2 FNYEAQ (reference sequence). CDR3: CASSQAPGTGMETQYF. The CDR3 DNA is TGTGCTAGCAGCCAAGCCCCCGGGACGGGAATGGAGACCCAGTACTTC.

The rearrangement links TRBV13 to TRBJ2-1; 7 bases are shared with TRBD2. The V gene's germline CDR1 is PRHDT and CDR2 FYEKMQ (reference sequence). Unmatched junction bases numbered 12, after V lost 7 bases and J lost 3 bases. This CDR3 region has 16 residues. The CDR3 DNA follows: TGTGCCAGCAACGAGTCGCCGGGGGGAGTCTACAATGAGCAGTTCTTC. Protein sequence: CASNESPGGVYNEQFF.

V usage is TRBV29-1 and J usage is TRBJ2-1, with D unresolved. V dropped 0 bases and J dropped 1 base, with 13 bases sitting between them. This CDR3 has 16 amino acids. The V gene's germline CDR1 is SQVTM and CDR2 ANQGSEA. CDR3 bases: TGCAGCGTTGAAGATCCCGGGTTGAGTTCCTACAATGAGCAGTTCTTC. This encodes CSVEDPGLSSYNEQFF.

This chain uses TRBV19 with TRBJ2-3, with TRBD2 matching 9 bases. The CDR3 is 15 amino acids. Trimming cost V 7 bases and J 3 bases; bases outside gene matches: 8. Germline CDR1 reads LNHDA; CDR2 reads SQIVND (reference sequence). The CDR3 region is CASIGSGRLTDTQYF. In DNA form, the CDR3 reads TGTGCCAGTATTGGGAGCGGGAGGTTGACAGATACGCAGTATTTT.

This clone was detected once. The chain uses TRBV28 and TRBJ2-7; D remains ambiguous. The CDR3 length is 14 residues. Trimming took off 10 bases at V and 0 bases at J, with 16 bases between the two ends. The V gene's germline CDR1 is MDHEN and CDR2 SYDVKM. The CDR3 loop reads CATLPPQSSYEQYF. DNA for the CDR3: TGTGCCACCCTACCCCCCCAGAGCTCCTACGAGCAGTACTTC.

The V call is TRBV19, the J call TRBJ1-1; D possibly corresponds to TRBD1 (5 bases). The CDR3 sequence is 11 residues long. Trimming pared 5 bases from V and 8 bases from J, leaving 9 bases between. From germline, CDR1 is LNHDA and CDR2 SQIVND (reference sequence). CDR3 loop: CASSSGLEAFF. The CDR3 DNA is TGTGCCAGTAGTTCAGGGCTAGAAGCTTTCTTT.

DNA of the CDR3: TGCGCCAGCAGTGAATTTACTAGCGGTTACTACGAGCAGTACTTC. Translated: CASSEFTSGYYEQYF. This chain joins TRBV10-1 and TRBJ2-7, with 8 bases aligning to TRBD2. V shed 3 bases and J 3 bases; nucleotides not matched to a gene: 7. The CDR3 has 15 amino acids. CDR1 WNHNN and CDR2 SYGVQD come from the germline V gene (reference sequence).

The chain carries TRBV6-1 and TRBJ1-5, with 8 bases that match TRBD1. The CDR3 runs 16 residues. Germline CDR1 MNHNS, CDR2 SASEGT. V lost 2 bases to trimming and J lost 5 bases; unmatched junction nucleotides: 8. As DNA, the CDR3 is TGTGCCAGCAGTGAACCTGACAGGGGTATGTATCAGCCCCAGCATTTT. Residues: CASSEPDRGMYQPQHF.

This sequence joins TRBV19 and TRBJ2-1; possible D gene TRBD1, 6 bases. Germline lookup yields CDR1 LNHDA and CDR2 SQIVND (reference sequence). The CDR3 covers 12 residues. Trimming removed 5 bases from V and 7 bases from J, with 9 bases in between. CDR3: CASSVTGNEQFF. CDR3 coding DNA: TGTGCCAGTAGTGTCACAGGGAATGAGCAGTTCTTC. The full variable domain, its missing parts supplied by reference TRBV19 and TRBJ2-1, is DGGITQSPKYLFRKEGQNVTLSCEQNLNHDAMYWYRQDPGQGLRLIYYSQIVNDFQKGDIAEGYSVSREKKESFPLTVTSAQKNPTAFYLCASSVTGNEQFFGPGTRLTVL.

This chain connects TRBV28 to TRBJ2-7; TRBD2 might be the D (6 bases). Germline V gene sequence: CDR1 MDHEN, CDR2 SYDVKM. The germline V and J ends were trimmed by 6 bases and 0 bases, with 21 bases remaining between them. The CDR3 runs to 17 residues. CDR3 bases: TGTGCCAGCAGCCATCGTGAAGGGAGGTCCAGCTCCTACGAGCAGTACTTC. Translation gives CASSHREGRSSSYEQYF. Variable domain in full (rest from reference TRBV28 and TRBJ2-7): DVKVTQSSRYLVKRTGEKVFLECVQDMDHENMFWYRQDPGLGLRLIYFSYDVKMKEKGDIPEGYSVSREKKERFSLILESASTNQTSMYLCASSHREGRSSSYEQYFGPGTRLTVT.

The rearrangement joins TRBV7-8 to TRBJ1-1, with TRBD1 matching over 7 bases. The J segment lost 4 bases and the V segment lost 4 bases, leaving 3 bases of the junction unmatched. This CDR3 has 13 residues. Looked up from germline, CDR1 is SGHVS and CDR2 is FQNEAQ. CDR3 coding DNA: TGTGCCAGCAGCTCTGCAGGGGGCACTGAAGCTTTCTTT. Protein product: CASSSAGGTEAFF.

This clone appeared a few times. The chain combines TRBV7-9 with TRBJ1-5, with D maybe TRBD1 (5 bases). The V gene's germline CDR1 is SEHNR and CDR2 FQNEAQ (reference sequence). Deletions cut 5 bases from V and 7 bases from J, with 12 bases between. CDR3 size: 13 residues. The CDR3 spells CASSGLGGQPQHF. CDR3 DNA: TGTGCCAGCAGCGGCCTCGGGGGACAGCCCCAGCATTTT.

The rearrangement uses TRBV4-1 and TRBJ2-7, with D possibly TRBD2 on 6 matching bases. Trimming pared 4 bases from V and 3 bases from J, leaving 13 bases between. The CDR3 spans 14 residues. Germline values: CDR1 MGHRA, CDR2 YSYEKL. The CDR3 sequence: CASSPRPGGYEQYF. The DNA for the CDR3 is TGCGCCAGCAGCCCTCGACCCGGGGGCTACGAGCAGTACTTC.

The rearrangement uses TRBV5-8 and TRBJ2-3, with D perhaps matching TRBD2 (5 bases). The CDR3 runs to 16 residues. V lost 0 bases, J lost 1 base, and 12 bases lay in between. Germline loops: CDR1 SGHTS, CDR2 YDEGEE. The DNA of the CDR3 is TGTGCCAGCAGCTTGGTAGACTACCGCGGCACAGATACGCAGTATTTT. Translated, it gives CASSLVDYRGTDTQYF.

This clone is a singleton in its sample. The J gene is TRBJ2-7, the V gene TRBV25-1; 9 positions agree with TRBD1. Germline V gene sequence: CDR1 MGHDK, CDR2 SYGVNS. The CDR3 is made up of 18 amino acids. V dropped 3 bases and J dropped 9; count of bases not matched to a gene: 21. The CDR3 here is CASSDSARGQGLPFVQYF. CDR3 DNA: TGTGCCAGCAGTGACTCCGCTCGGGGACAGGGATTGCCTTTCGTGCAGTACTTC.

This chain connects TRBV11-2 to TRBJ2-7; D is unresolved. Trimming removed 5 bases from V and 2 bases from J, with 4 bases in between. The CDR3 length is 11 residues. Germline CDR1 is SGHAT and CDR2 is FQNNGV. CDR3 protein: CASSHAYEQYF. CDR3 coding DNA: TGTGCCAGCAGCCATGCCTACGAGCAGTACTTC. The whole variable domain, filled in from reference TRBV11-2 and TRBJ2-7, reads EAGVAQSPRYKIIEKRQSVAFWCNPISGHATLYWYQQILGQGPKLLIQFQNNGVVDDSQLPKDRFSAERLKGVDSTLKIQPAKLEDSAVYLCASSHAYEQYFGPGTRLTVT.

The chain employs TRBV19 and TRBJ2-1; 10 bases are shared with TRBD2. The germline V gene encodes CDR1 LNHDA and CDR2 SQIVND (reference sequence). The CDR3 totals 17 residues. V trimming: 3 bases; J trimming: 5 bases; junction bases outside the gene matches: 10. The CDR3 bases are TGTGCCAGTAGTATCTTATTGAGGACTAGCGGAGACAATGAGCAGTTCTTC. This gives the protein CASSILLRTSGDNEQFF.

The genes are TRBV9 and TRBJ2-1; 14 bases agree with TRBD2. The CDR3 consists of 18 residues. The germline V gene has CDR1 SGDLS and CDR2 YYNGEE. V trimming: 3 bases; J trimming: 12 bases; junction bases outside the gene matches: 17. DNA for the CDR3: TGTGCCAGCAGCGCTGGACTAGCGGGAGGAGGGCCGGCTAGTCTGCAGTTCTTC. Its protein is CASSAGLAGGGPASLQFF.

The chain uses TRBV27 and TRBJ2-7; 8 bases line up with TRBD1. This CDR3 is built from 16 residues. The germline CDR1 and CDR2 sequences are MNHEY and SMNVEV (reference sequence). V dropped 6 bases and J dropped 4; count of bases not matched to a gene: 14. The CDR3 sequence is CASRLTRQGNPYEQYF. The CDR3 nucleotides read TGTGCCAGCAGACTCACCCGACAGGGGAACCCTTACGAGCAGTACTTC.

This chain links TRBV7-3 with TRBJ2-5, with no clear D. Germline V gene lookup returns CDR1 SGHTA and CDR2 FQGTGA. V lost 4 bases to trimming and J lost 5 bases, with 14 bases between them. The CDR3 loop spans 14 amino acids. The chain's CDR3 is CASSWGVGLETQYF. CDR3 sequence (DNA): TGTGCCAGCAGCTGGGGTGTCGGATTGGAGACCCAGTACTTC.

The rearrangement joins TRBV4-1 to TRBJ2-7; D not certain. Per the germline V gene, CDR1 is MGHRA and CDR2 is YSYEKL. The CDR3 spans 16 residues. With 0 bases removed from V and 2 bases from J, the gap between germline ends came to 14 bases. Written as DNA, the CDR3 is TGCGCCAGCAGCCAAGATCTGGTAGGGTTAACCTACGAGCAGTACTTC. This sequence encodes CASSQDLVGLTYEQYF.

The chain combines TRBV6-4 with TRBJ2-1; D is perhaps TRBD1 or TRBD2 (5 bases each). From germline, CDR1 is MRHNA and CDR2 SNTAGT. Deletions cut 0 bases from V and 2 bases from J, with 11 bases between. There are 16 residues in the CDR3. The CDR3 DNA sequence: TGTGCCAGCAGTGACTCTGAGAGGGGCCCCTACAATGAGCAGTTCTTC. Amino acids: CASSDSERGPYNEQFF.

This clone showed up just a few times. The CDR3 DNA reads as TGTGCCAGCGGCGGGAGTAATTACGAGCAGTACTTC. It codes for CASGGSNYEQYF. The chain combines TRBV11-2 with TRBJ2-7; 7 nucleotides match TRBD2. Germline V gives CDR1 SGHAT, CDR2 FQNNGV. V was clipped by 8 bases and J by 4 bases; unmatched bases: 5. The length of the CDR3 is 12 residues.

V is TRBV5-4 and J is TRBJ2-7, with 7 bases lining up with TRBD1. The CDR3 loop spans 13 amino acids. J gave up 4 bases and V 3 bases, and 4 bases lay outside the gene matches. Per the germline V gene, CDR1 is SGHNT and CDR2 is YYREEE (reference sequence). The CDR3 region has the DNA TGTGCCAGCAGCTCGGACAGGAGTTACGAGCAGTACTTC. It translates to CASSSDRSYEQYF.

The genes are TRBV21-1 and TRBJ1-5; the table's D call of TRBD1 was not tested on the DNA. TRBV21-1 is a pseudogene. The CDR3 has 13 amino acids. Here the CDR3 DNA reads TGTGCCAGCACTTTGCAGGCTGATCAGCCCCAGCATTTT. It codes for CASTLQADQPQHF.